The clone carrying this T cell receptor (beta chain) was detected a few times. Its antigen is currently unknown. TCRdb passed the reads through MiXCR, listing each CDR3 protein once. The data contain some 320,000 distinct CDR3 sequences, about 28% of them singletons. This sample stems from a study of T cell repertoires in cytomegalovirus infection. Study at large: It was recently identified HLA-C-restricted and well-studied HLA-B-restricted CMV epitopes that the study used. Study-wide results and caveats: The response measured ex vivo was dominated by TCR beta clonotypes (HLA-C-restricted and CMV-specific). The study identified carriers of CMV plus the relevant HLA from cumulative public TCR beta family frequency.

V lost 7 bases and J lost 2, with 14 bases in between. CDR3 length: 14 amino acids. CDR1 and CDR2 (germline): MNHEY, SVGEGT. Here the sequenced sample was cultured PBMCs, taken from culture after CMV antigen stimulation. This clonotype originated in a human donor in good health (CMV status not recorded). Some clones in this sample may be carry-over from other donors' samples. The chain uses TRBV6-2 or TRBV6-3 and TRBJ1-1; possibly TRBD1 for D (5 bases). CDR3 DNA: TGTGCCAGCAATCATGACAGAGTAAACACTGAAGCTTTCTTT. It yields the protein CASNHDRVNTEAFF.